This T cell receptor beta chain was recorded in a study of shared clonotypes between healthy human individuals. Data came from immunoSEQ multiplex PCR; TCRdb stores just in-frame clones and leaves some out. The sample has 2,500,000 or so clones, more than 85% seen once. As concerns this clone: One junction end disagrees with the germline gene, perhaps due to a read error.

Per the germline V gene, CDR1 is GTSNPN and CDR2 is SVGIG (reference sequence). This CDR3 is built from 16 residues. This TCR derives from a man aged 18 to 30 in good health. Some clones in this sample may be carry-over from other donors' samples. The specimen was naive CD4+ T cells from PBMCs. Subset: CD45RA+ positively selected. This chain uses TRBV30 with TRBJ2-2; D may be TRBD2 (6 bases). The CDR3 region is CAWSVRVGTATRELFF. DNA of the CDR3: TGTGCCTGGAGTGTACGGGTCGGGACTGCCACCAGGGAGCTGTTTTTT.